Listed here is a single T cell receptor (beta chain). Its binding antigen is unknown. Per-base qualities were not stored, and no clone one base away is much larger. This record comes from a study of T cell responses to AZD1222 COVID-19 vaccine (dated by TCRdb to the early 2020s). Some background on the complete study: AZD1222 recipients with second doses at about 4 weeks or about 12 weeks were pooled, because spike-specific TCR depth and breadth did not differ between schedules. Trial participants were enrolled into age subgroups of 18-55, 56-69 and 70-plus years, which contained about 160, 30 and 59 TCR-sequenced participants, respectively. A total of just over 230 trial participants underwent TCR sequencing, of whom roughly 210 had received two doses of AZD1222 and about 25 had received two doses of the MenACWY control vaccine.

Points the paper makes about the study in general: Because no day 14 peak-response samples were available, the repertoires could be characterized only after the peak T cell response. Only five to seven AZD1222 recipients were SARS-CoV-2 seropositive at baseline, limiting conclusions about previously exposed vaccinees. The 56-69-year group was small, and its depth increase did not reach significance, likely because of low power. Participants were mostly white British and included more females than males, and it was suggested by the authors that clonal diversity may have been underestimated. Nearly half of unique spike-specific TCRs reportedly recognized epitopes outside regions mutated in the B.1.351 and B.1.1.7 variants. The whole spike protein was spanned by vaccine-associated CD4 TCRs, and dominant responses were seen in regions 160-218 and 743-854. After two AZD1222 doses, spike-specific TCR breadth and depth were significantly higher than at day 0 and than in MenACWY recipients.

The time point tag for this specimen amounts to: baseline before first vaccination. Vaccinee samples came from UK trials COV001 and COV002, including a single-blind randomized controlled phase 2/3 trial of AZD1222 (ChAdOx1 nCoV-19) in healthy adults. For TCRbeta chain sequencing, PBMC samples were collected from trial participants at day 0 and at day 28 after the second dose. The CDR3 regions of human TCRbeta chains were analyzed by immunosequencing. Processing in the source paper ran as follows. Repertoire TCRs were matched against a reference library of SARS-CoV-2-specific TCRs generated with the MIRA antigen-specificity platform. Breadth was defined as the fraction of unique TCRs that were SARS-CoV-2-associated. Depth was defined as the fraction of total T cells that were SARS-CoV-2-associated. Using the MIRA data, every spike-specific TCR was mapped to the spike region that the TCR reacted to and assigned to either a CD4 or a CD8 class. Log10-transformed breadth and depth values were compared by one-way ANOVA with Sidak's multiple comparisons tests. The clones in this table, taken by TCRdb from immuneACCESS, are in-frame only. Not every clone is retained; where verified, under half of the shortfall comes from an unresolved V gene, and the cause of the rest is unknown. V, J and clone size reflect that table, while D and trimming were determined from the DNA. This sample comprises roughly 130,000 clones, 80% to 90% of them detected only once. The ten largest clones add up to about 1.6% of the sample.

At the junction V is shortened by 4 bases and J by 12 bases; bases outside the gene matches: 9. Taken from cysteine to phenylalanine, the CDR3 has 13 residues. Of all the DNA, just the CDR3 is kept, 39 bases in frame from base 1. The CDR1 and CDR2 encoded by the germline V gene are SGHTA and FQGTGA. Here the chain combines TRBV7-3 and TRBJ2-1, with TRBD2 identical over 7 junction bases. The specimen comprised peripheral blood, sampled on day 0 of AZD1222 vaccination. The receptor's source is an adult in good health. The nucleotide sequence is given as TGTGCCAGCAGCTCTGGTACTAGCGTGGGGCAGTTCTTC. This sequence encodes CASSSGTSVGQFF.